The 28 T cell receptor beta chains given below trace back to one sample, sequenced in a study of blood T cell repertoires in COVID-19 (dated by TCRdb to 2018 to 2020). Libraries were constructed by the immunoSEQ multiplex PCR assay. Held by TCRdb, this immuneACCESS table contains in-frame sequences only and omits some clones. Under half of the omission traces to an unresolved V gene where checked; the cause of the rest is unknown. The sample table records 70,000 to 80,000 clones; approximately 86% of these occur just once. About 12% of the sample lies in the top ten. Input material: peripheral blood. The receptors were sampled from an older woman with acute or convalescent COVID-19.

The chain is built from TRBV28 and TRBJ2-7; D is perhaps TRBD1 (6 bases). The V end lost 8 bases, the J end lost 3 bases, and 17 bases lay between the germline ends. Germline V CDR1 and CDR2: MDHEN, SYDVKM. There are 14 residues in the CDR3. The CDR3 DNA reads as TGTGCCAGCCACCAGGTAGCCAGGGGCTACGAGCAGTACTTC. Translated: CASHQVARGYEQYF.

The V and J genes are TRBV21-1 and TRBJ1-1; TRBD1 is the table's D call, not checked against the DNA. TRBV21-1 has pseudogene status. The CDR3 covers 15 residues. Here the CDR3 reads CASTLETGLNTEAFF. CDR3 bases: TGTGCCAGCACCCTTGAGACAGGGCTGAACACTGAAGCTTTCTTT.

The chain is built from TRBV7-2 and TRBJ1-1; the D is unclear. The CDR3 extends over 12 amino acids. CDR1 is SGHTA and CDR2 is FQGNSA in the germline V gene. Between the trimmed V and J ends, which lost 4 bases and 4 bases, there was a span of 7 bases. The DNA of the CDR3 is TGTGCCAGCAGCTCCACGGGCACTGAAGCTTTCTTT. It specifies CASSSTGTEAFF.

The chain uses TRBV5-1 and TRBJ2-2; TRBD1 aligns across 8 bases. The J segment lost 2 bases and the V segment lost 4 bases, leaving 10 bases of the junction unmatched. Germline V CDR1 and CDR2: SGHRS, YFSETQ. The CDR3 covers 17 residues. The CDR3 spells CASSPQGQGSNTGELFF. The CDR3, as DNA: TGCGCCAGCAGCCCACAAGGACAGGGATCCAACACCGGGGAGCTGTTTTTT.

The rearrangement links TRBV19 to TRBJ2-5; 9 nucleotides agree with TRBD2. The CDR3 spans 14 residues. Germline values: CDR1 LNHDA, CDR2 SQIVND (reference sequence). Trimming cost V 5 bases and J 3 bases; bases outside gene matches: 4. CDR3 sequence: CASSLGTSKETQYF. The CDR3 DNA reads as TGTGCCAGTAGTCTAGGGACTAGCAAAGAGACCCAGTACTTC.

The CDR3 coding sequence is TGTGCCAGCAGCCGTCAACACGAGCAGTTCTTC. Its translation is CASSRQHEQFF. The V call is TRBV5-6, the J call TRBJ2-1; D is uncertain. The CDR3 loop spans 11 amino acids. The V gene lost 4 bases and the J gene lost 10 bases, with 9 bases spanning the gap. In germline, CDR1 is SGHDT, CDR2 YYEEEE. The whole variable domain, filled in from reference TRBV5-6 and TRBJ2-1, reads DAGVTQSPTHLIKTRGQQVTLRCSPKSGHDTVSWYQQALGQGPQFIFQYYEEEERQRGNFPDRFSGHQFPNYSSELNVNALLLGDSALYLCASSRQHEQFFGPGTRLTVL.

The chain is built from TRBV5-6 and TRBJ2-3, with unresolved D. Trimming cost V 2 bases and J 2 bases, with 15 bases left between them. CDR1 is SGHDT and CDR2 is YYEEEE in the germline V gene. This CDR3 contains 16 residues. The DNA of the CDR3 is TGTGCCAGCAGCTTACCCGTTCGTCAGATCACAGATACGCAGTATTTT. This encodes CASSLPVRQITDTQYF.

The chain joins TRBV28 to TRBJ2-1; D perhaps matches TRBD2 (5 bases). The germline V gene encodes CDR1 MDHEN and CDR2 SYDVKM. CDR3 length: 13 residues. V was pared by 5 bases and J by 4 bases, with 9 bases between. The CDR3 reads CASSIRDYNEQFF. The CDR3 DNA reads TGTGCCAGCAGTATCCGGGATTACAATGAGCAGTTCTTC.

This clone was observed a single time. This chain connects TRBV9 to TRBJ1-2; TRBD1 aligns across 7 bases. The V segment lost 4 bases and the J segment 5 bases; nucleotides outside the gene matches: 11. The germline V gene has CDR1 SGDLS and CDR2 YYNGEE. CDR3 length equals 15 residues. The CDR3 sequence: CASSPGTAGGYGYTF. The CDR3 DNA is TGTGCCAGCAGCCCGGGGACAGCCGGGGGATATGGCTACACCTTC.

The CDR3 reads CATSNPRVTSTDTQYF. The CDR3 nucleotides read TGTGCCACCAGCAACCCCAGGGTAACTAGCACAGATACGCAGTATTTT. The chain employs TRBV15 and TRBJ2-3; D may be TRBD1 (5 bases). Germline V gives CDR1 LNHNV, CDR2 YYDKDF (reference sequence). V was clipped by 4 bases and J by 0 bases, with 14 bases between them. The CDR3 extends over 16 amino acids.

The chain recombines TRBV10-3 with TRBJ1-1; 10 bases are shared with TRBD1. V shed 8 bases and J 3 bases; nucleotides not matched to a gene: 9. The CDR3 totals 15 residues. The germline V gene has CDR1 ENHRY and CDR2 SYGVKD. CDR3 coding DNA: TGTGCCATCTCGCCGGGACAGGGGCCCTACACTGAAGCTTTCTTT. It specifies CAISPGQGPYTEAFF.

This chain uses TRBV19 with TRBJ2-7, with 8 bases that match TRBD2. The V and J ends lost 6 bases and 5 bases, in that order; junction bases with no gene match: 9. Germline V gene sequence: CDR1 LNHDA, CDR2 SQIVND (reference sequence). The CDR3 runs to 14 residues. CDR3 nucleotide sequence: TGTGCCAGTAGCCCTTTCGGGGGGGCGGACGAGCAGTACTTC. Translation gives CASSPFGGADEQYF.

This sequence joins TRBV7-9 and TRBJ2-7; the D is unclear. Looked up from germline, CDR1 is SEHNR and CDR2 is FQNEAQ (reference sequence). V shed 5 bases and J shed 0 bases, with 8 bases lying between them. The length of the CDR3 is 13 residues. CDR3 sequence (DNA): TGTGCCAGCAGCGTTAGAAACTCCTACGAGCAGTACTTC. As protein: CASSVRNSYEQYF.

The chain couples TRBV7-9 to TRBJ2-3; D is uncertain. Between the trimmed V and J ends, which lost 5 bases and 4 bases, there was a span of 10 bases. Germline V CDR1 and CDR2: SEHNR, FQNEAQ (reference sequence). This CDR3 spans 13 amino acids. DNA of the CDR3: TGTGCCAGCAGCCCCCTCCGGGCAGATACGCAGTATTTT. It codes for CASSPLRADTQYF.

The J gene is TRBJ2-5, the V gene TRBV18, with D unclear. V was cut by 3 bases and J by 3 bases, with 2 bases left in between. The germline V gene encodes CDR1 KGHSH and CDR2 LQKENI. This CDR3 has 11 amino acids. The chain's CDR3 is CASSPKETQYF. The CDR3 nucleotides read TGTGCCAGCTCACCTAAAGAGACCCAGTACTTC. The complete variable domain, with remaining parts taken from reference TRBV18 and TRBJ2-5, reads NAGVMQNPRHLVRRRGQEARLRCSPMKGHSHVYWYRQLPEEGLKFMVYLQKENIIDESGMPKERFSAEFPKEGPSILRIQQVVRGDSAAYFCASSPKETQYFGPGTRLLVL.

The V call is TRBV2, the J call TRBJ2-7; 9 positions match TRBD2. The V segment lost 5 bases and the J segment 6 bases; nucleotides outside the gene matches: 5. The CDR3 is made up of 13 amino acids. Looked up from germline, CDR1 is SNHLY and CDR2 is FYNNEI. The CDR3 coding sequence is TGTGCCAGCAGTTTAAGACTAGCGGTCGAGCAGTACTTC. Its protein product is CASSLRLAVEQYF.

The DNA for the CDR3 is TGTGCCAGCAGTTTATCGATCGAGCTATCCTCCTACGAGCAGTACTTC. This gives the protein CASSLSIELSSYEQYF. The chain is built from TRBV27 and TRBJ2-7; D unresolved. The CDR3 is 16 amino acids. Germline V CDR1 and CDR2: MNHEY, SMNVEV (reference sequence). V shed 0 bases and J shed 0 bases, with 12 bases lying between them.

This clone showed up just once. This chain connects TRBV5-6 to TRBJ2-2; 9 bases are a match to TRBD2. Losses at the gene ends were 0 bases for V and 5 bases for J; bases not matched to a gene: 5. CDR1 and CDR2 (germline): SGHDT, YYEEEE. This CDR3 contains 16 residues. This CDR3 is CASSLGSGGYTGELFF. DNA of the CDR3: TGTGCCAGCAGCTTGGGTAGCGGGGGATATACCGGGGAGCTGTTTTTT.

The rearrangement links TRBV3-1 (or the pseudogene TRBV3-2) to TRBJ1-5; D is undetermined. The V gene lost 5 bases and the J gene lost 4 bases, with 9 bases spanning the gap. Germline loops: CDR1 LGHDT, CDR2 YNNKEL (reference sequence). The CDR3 has 13 residues. CDR3 sequence reads: CASSYRGNQPQHF. CDR3 coding DNA: TGTGCCAGCAGCTATCGAGGGAATCAGCCCCAGCATTTT.

The rearrangement links TRBV9 to TRBJ2-3, with 14 bases lining up with TRBD2. Germline-derived CDR1 and CDR2 are SGDLS and YYNGEE. The CDR3 loop spans 17 amino acids. J lost 2 bases, V lost 0 bases, and 2 bases had no gene match. The CDR3 is CASSVGTSGGFTDTQYF. The CDR3 DNA follows: TGTGCCAGCAGCGTAGGGACTAGCGGGGGGTTCACAGATACGCAGTATTTT.

The genes are TRBV5-1 and TRBJ2-7, with 13 bases matching TRBD2. Germline assignment: CDR1 SGHRS and CDR2 YFSETQ. This CDR3 contains 17 residues. With V trimmed by 0 bases and J by 2 bases, 5 bases remained unmatched. CDR3 in DNA: TGCGCCAGCAGCTTGGGACTAGCGGGGGGATTAACCTACGAGCAGTACTTC. Protein: CASSLGLAGGLTYEQYF.

This chain joins TRBV24-1 and TRBJ2-3; tentative D call: TRBD1 (6 bases). The CDR3 extends over 13 amino acids. CDR1 KGHDR and CDR2 SFDVKD come from the germline V gene. Trimming stripped 9 bases from V and 1 base from J, with 10 bases between. CDR3 nucleotide sequence: TGTGCCACCTTAGCAGGGGGCACAGATACGCAGTATTTT. Translating gives CATLAGGTDTQYF.

The chain links TRBV19 to TRBJ2-3, with TRBD1 matching 10 bases. Germline values: CDR1 LNHDA, CDR2 SQIVND (reference sequence). The CDR3 sequence is 17 residues long. The ends lost 6 bases at V and 2 bases at J; junction bases unmatched: 11. CDR3 DNA sequence: TGTGCCAGTAGCCGTAGCCTCGGGACAGGGGCCACAGATACGCAGTATTTT. This encodes CASSRSLGTGATDTQYF.

J is TRBJ1-4 and V is TRBV5-1; unclear D gene. The CDR3 loop spans 14 amino acids. Deletions cut 2 bases from V and 8 bases from J, with 13 bases between. Germline V gene data show CDR1 as SGHRS and CDR2 as YFSETQ. CDR3 DNA sequence: TGCGCCAGCAGCTTAGGAGGCTCAGGAGAAAAACTGTTTTTT. It is translated as CASSLGGSGEKLFF.

The chain joins TRBV24-1 to TRBJ2-3; TRBD2 is a possible D gene (6 bases). CDR3 length equals 12 residues. Germline-derived CDR1 and CDR2 are KGHDR and SFDVKD. Trimming shortened V by 4 bases and J by 11 bases, and 12 bases separated the two germline ends. This CDR3 is CATSDRTNRQYF. CDR3 DNA sequence: TGTGCCACCAGTGACCGGACTAACAGGCAGTATTTT.

The CDR3 loop reads CAWSHTSYEQYF. The CDR3 DNA sequence: TGTGCCTGGAGCCATACTAGCTACGAGCAGTACTTC. This rearrangement joins TRBV30 to TRBJ2-7; D might be TRBD2 (5 bases). The V gene's germline CDR1 is GTSNPN and CDR2 SVGIG (reference sequence). This CDR3 has 12 residues. The V and J ends lost 3 bases and 3 bases respectively, with 9 bases between them.

Only a few counts were recorded for this clone. The V and J genes are TRBV5-1 and TRBJ1-2, with 10 bases matching TRBD1. This CDR3 comprises 16 residues. From germline, CDR1 is SGHRS and CDR2 YFSETQ. J gave up 4 bases and V 5 bases, and 11 bases lay outside the gene matches. CDR3 residues: CASRPGTGTGAYGYTF. The CDR3 DNA reads TGCGCCAGCAGACCTGGTACCGGGACAGGGGCCTATGGCTACACCTTC.

The rearrangement links TRBV10-3 to TRBJ1-2, with 10 positions matching TRBD1. The CDR3 has 16 amino acids. The germline V gene encodes CDR1 ENHRY and CDR2 SYGVKD. V was pared by 7 bases and J by 4 bases, with 12 bases of the junction left unmatched. The CDR3 region has the DNA TGTGCCATCAACCCGGGACAGGGGCCCAGCCCCTATGGCTACACCTTC. It specifies CAINPGQGPSPYGYTF.